Listed here are 27 T cell receptor beta chains from one sample, sequenced in a study of blood T cell repertoires in COVID-19. The table came from immunoSEQ multiplex PCR; TCRdb's copy has only in-frame clones and leaves some out. The sample holds some 83,000 clones; over 75% are singletons and the top ten take approximately 10%. Sequencing input: peripheral blood. The receptors were sampled from a man in his fifties or sixties with acute or convalescent COVID-19.

The V gene is TRBV9, the J gene TRBJ2-3; TRBD2 aligns across 13 bases. There are 14 residues in the CDR3. J gave up 8 bases and V 2 bases, and 2 bases lay outside the gene matches. Germline V CDR1 and CDR2: SGDLS, YYNGEE. The CDR3 region is CASSVWTSGGTQYF. CDR3 in DNA: TGTGCCAGCAGCGTTTGGACTAGCGGGGGTACGCAGTATTTT.

This clone was observed a handful of times. Here the CDR3 reads CASSEEERGAGDTQYF. The CDR3 DNA is TGTGCCAGCAGTGAAGAGGAGCGGGGGGCCGGGGATACGCAGTATTTT. The V and J genes are TRBV2 and TRBJ2-3; 9 bases line up with TRBD2. Losses at the gene ends were 1 base for V and 6 bases for J; bases not matched to a gene: 8. The CDR3 runs 16 residues. Germline CDR1 and CDR2: SNHLY and FYNNEI. Variable domain in full (rest from reference TRBV2 and TRBJ2-3): EPEVTQTPSHQVTQMGQEVILRCVPISNHLYFYWYRQILGQKVEFLVSFYNNEISEKSEIFDDQFSVERPDGSNFTLKIRSTKLEDSAMYFCASSEEERGAGDTQYFGPGTRLTVL.

This chain connects TRBV6-5 to TRBJ1-2; no firm D call. This CDR3 region has 13 residues. The V end lost 0 bases, the J end lost 8 bases, and 10 bases lay between the germline ends. Looked up from germline, CDR1 is MNHEY and CDR2 is SVGAGI. The CDR3 is CASSYSRTAGYTF. The CDR3 nucleotides read TGTGCCAGCAGTTACTCGAGGACTGCAGGCTACACCTTC.

CDR3 amino acids: CASSQTIPGTGDGYTF. CDR3 bases: TGCGCCAGCAGCCAAACCATCCCCGGGACAGGGGATGGCTACACCTTC. The chain uses TRBV4-3 and TRBJ1-2, with 10 bases fitting TRBD1. The CDR3 totals 16 residues. Germline assignment: CDR1 LGHNA and CDR2 YSLEER. Unmatched junction bases numbered 9, after V lost 2 bases and J lost 6 bases.

The gene calls are TRBV18 and TRBJ2-5; D possibly corresponds to TRBD1 (5 bases). In germline, CDR1 is KGHSH, CDR2 LQKENI. V lost 4 bases, J lost 5 bases, and 17 bases lay in between. CDR3 size: 15 residues. The CDR3 DNA reads as TGTGCCAGCTCACTTCACAATGGGGCTGGGGAGACCCAGTACTTC. The encoded protein is CASSLHNGAGETQYF.

J is TRBJ2-2 and V is TRBV21-1; TRBD2, the table's D call, lacks a check against the DNA. TRBV21-1 is tagged as a pseudogene. The CDR3 has 15 residues. CDR3 sequence (DNA): TGTGCCAGCAGCAAAGGCCGGACTTTGCTAGGGGAGCTGTTTTTT. It is translated as CASSKGRTLLGELFF.

The chain uses TRBV7-8 and TRBJ2-7; a possible D gene is TRBD1 (6 bases). Germline CDR1 SGHVS, CDR2 FQNEAQ. There are 19 residues in the CDR3. Trimming took off 5 bases at V and 2 bases at J, with 28 bases between the two ends. Here the CDR3 reads CASSPPRVHGQSRPYEQYF. The CDR3 DNA follows: TGTGCCAGCAGCCCCCCGAGAGTTCACGGACAGTCCCGTCCCTACGAGCAGTACTTC.

The chain recombines TRBV30 with TRBJ2-7, with a tentative D call TRBD1 (6 bases). Germline loops: CDR1 GTSNPN, CDR2 SVGIG (reference sequence). V dropped 4 bases and J dropped 4 bases, with 17 bases sitting between them. This CDR3 spans 14 amino acids. This CDR3 reads CAWTRQAVSYEQYF. DNA for the CDR3: TGTGCCTGGACCAGACAGGCGGTCTCTTACGAGCAGTACTTC.

The J gene is TRBJ1-1, the V gene TRBV5-1, with 7 bases identical to TRBD1. V dropped 4 bases and J dropped 1; count of bases not matched to a gene: 4. The CDR3 is 14 residues long. Germline V lookup: CDR1 SGHRS, CDR2 YFSETQ. The CDR3 DNA follows: TGCGCCAGCAGCCTACGGGACAGGAACACTGAAGCTTTCTTT. Its protein product is CASSLRDRNTEAFF.

The chain joins TRBV27 to TRBJ2-1, with 7 bases identical to TRBD2. Per the germline V gene, CDR1 is MNHEY and CDR2 is SMNVEV (reference sequence). This CDR3 has 16 residues. Trimming cost V 5 bases and J 3 bases; bases outside gene matches: 10. Here the CDR3 DNA reads TGTGCCAGCAGTCGAACTAGCGAAGGGTACTACAATGAGCAGTTCTTC. This sequence encodes CASSRTSEGYYNEQFF.

This clone was observed once. The J gene is TRBJ1-1, the V gene TRBV11-2; D might be TRBD1 (5 bases). The germline V and J ends were trimmed by 0 bases and 4 bases, with 12 bases remaining between them. Germline V gene sequence: CDR1 SGHAT, CDR2 FQNNGV. This CDR3 has 15 amino acids. CDR3 nucleotide sequence: TGTGCCAGCAGCTTAGAGGGCAGGGCAGGCACTGAAGCTTTCTTT. The encoded protein is CASSLEGRAGTEAFF.

This chain connects TRBV12-3 or TRBV12-4 to TRBJ1-2; a weak D match, TRBD1 (5 bases). Trimming shortened V by 2 bases and J by 8 bases, and 9 bases separated the two germline ends. The CDR3 loop spans 12 amino acids. CDR3 sequence: CASSLQGGGYTF. CDR3 in DNA: TGTGCCAGCAGTTTACAGGGTGGAGGCTACACCTTC.

The DNA of the CDR3 is TGTGCCATCAGTGGGAAACTAGCGGGAGCCGATGAGCAGTTCTTC. As protein: CAISGKLAGADEQFF. The chain carries TRBV10-3 and TRBJ2-1, with 11 bases identical to TRBD2. Per the germline V gene, CDR1 is ENHRY and CDR2 is SYGVKD. The V gene end was trimmed by 4 bases and the J gene end by 8 bases; junction bases not matched to a gene: 7. The CDR3 is 15 residues long.

This chain links TRBV6-6 with TRBJ2-7, with D uncertain. Germline values: CDR1 MNHNY, CDR2 SVGAGI (reference sequence). V lost 7 bases, J lost 0 bases, and 10 bases lay in between. The CDR3 runs 13 residues. CDR3 bases: TGTGCCAGCAACCTACAGAACTCCTACGAGCAGTACTTC. Amino acid sequence: CASNLQNSYEQYF.

This chain connects TRBV7-2 to TRBJ1-4; D is possibly TRBD1 (5 bases). The CDR3 is made up of 14 amino acids. In germline, CDR1 is SGHTA, CDR2 FQGNSA. V was trimmed by 5 bases and J by 5 bases, leaving 12 bases between them. CDR3 coding DNA: TGTGCCAGCAGCGCTATGGGGCCCAATGAAAAACTGTTTTTT. Encoded protein: CASSAMGPNEKLFF.

V gene TRBV7-3 combines with J gene TRBJ2-3; unclear D gene. Trimming removed 3 bases at V and 1 base at J, with 5 bases between. CDR3 length: 13 residues. CDR1 SGHTA and CDR2 FQGTGA come from the germline V gene. The CDR3 coding sequence is TGTGCCAGCAGCTTCTCCCGCACAGATACGCAGTATTTT. This codes for CASSFSRTDTQYF.

The chain couples TRBV19 to TRBJ2-1, with 9 nucleotides matching TRBD1. The germline gives CDR1 LNHDA, CDR2 SQIVND (reference sequence). The V gene end was trimmed by 11 bases and the J gene end by 2 bases; junction bases not matched to a gene: 7. The CDR3 is 14 residues long. The CDR3 bases are TGTGCCGCTCAGAGACAGGGGGCCTACAATGAGCAGTTCTTC. Encoded protein: CAAQRQGAYNEQFF.

This clone was recorded a few times. CDR3 in DNA: TGCGCCAGCAGCTTGCGGGGGGGCTCTGGAAACACCATATATTTT. This encodes CASSLRGGSGNTIYF. The chain is built from TRBV5-1 and TRBJ1-3; a possible D gene is TRBD1 (5 bases). This CDR3 is 15 amino acids long. The germline V and J ends were trimmed by 1 base and 0 bases, with 8 bases remaining between them. Germline V CDR1 and CDR2: SGHRS, YFSETQ.

For the CDR3, the DNA is TGTGCCAGCAATAGGGACAGTAACTCTGGAAACACCATATATTTT. Residues: CASNRDSNSGNTIYF. This chain links TRBV28 with TRBJ1-3; 7 bases are shared with TRBD1. With 7 bases clipped from V and 0 bases from J, the junction kept 6 bases outside the gene matches. Germline V gene lookup returns CDR1 MDHEN and CDR2 SYDVKM. This CDR3 comprises 15 residues.

The J gene is TRBJ1-1, the V gene TRBV7-2; perhaps TRBD1 as D (5 bases). Per germline, CDR1 SGHTA and CDR2 FQGNSA. The CDR3 length is 16 residues. Between the trimmed V and J ends, which lost 5 bases and 4 bases, there was a span of 20 bases. The CDR3 reads CASSPGLGQPVTEAFF. For the CDR3, the DNA is TGTGCCAGCAGCCCAGGGTTGGGTCAGCCGGTCACTGAAGCTTTCTTT. Full variable domain (missing parts from reference TRBV7-2 and TRBJ1-1): GAGVSQSPSNKVTEKGKDVELRCDPISGHTALYWYRQSLGQGLEFLIYFQGNSAPDKSGLPSDRFSAERTGGSVSTLTIQRTQQEDSAVYLCASSPGLGQPVTEAFFGQGTRLTVV.

The chain has TRBV3-1 (or the pseudogene TRBV3-2) and TRBJ2-2, with 10 bases aligning to TRBD2. Germline CDR1 and CDR2: LGHDT and YNNKEL (reference sequence). This CDR3 has 17 residues. Trimming removed 0 bases from V and 6 bases from J; junction bases left unmatched: 7. In nucleotides, the CDR3 is TGTGCCAGCAGCCAAGAACGAAGCGGGAGGGCCGCCGGGGAGCTGTTTTTT. Translated, it gives CASSQERSGRAAGELFF.

The V gene is TRBV7-2, the J gene TRBJ1-1; D is ambiguous. Germline V lookup: CDR1 SGHTA, CDR2 FQGNSA. The CDR3 runs 15 residues. V lost 5 bases and J 4 bases, leaving 17 bases between the germline ends. CDR3 sequence (DNA): TGTGCCAGCAGCCAGAGAGGGTGGGGTGGCACTGAAGCTTTCTTT. Translated: CASSQRGWGGTEAFF.

V and J are TRBV3-1 (or the pseudogene TRBV3-2) and TRBJ2-6; TRBD2 agrees at 11 bases. Looked up from germline, CDR1 is LGHDT and CDR2 is YNNKEL (reference sequence). V gave up 0 bases and J gave up 0 bases; unmatched junction bases: 7. The CDR3 is 20 residues long. Here the CDR3 reads CASSQDRLAGGPSGANVLTF. The CDR3, as DNA: TGTGCCAGCAGCCAAGATCGTCTAGCGGGAGGACCCTCTGGGGCCAACGTCCTGACTTTC.

The chain employs TRBV21-1 and TRBJ1-5. TRBV21-1 is termed a pseudogene. This CDR3 contains 15 residues. The DNA for the CDR3 is TGTGCCAGCAGCAAAGAGCGGGCAGGGAGTCAGCCCCAGCATTTT. This gives the protein CASSKERAGSQPQHF.

The rearrangement joins TRBV9 to TRBJ1-6; unclear D gene. This CDR3 comprises 13 residues. The germline CDR1 and CDR2 sequences are SGDLS and YYNGEE. The ends were cut back, 0 bases at V and 6 bases at J, with 4 bases in the middle. CDR3 sequence (DNA): TGTGCCAGCAGCGTAGACAGTAATTCACCCCTCCACTTT. This sequence encodes CASSVDSNSPLHF.

This chain uses TRBV18 with TRBJ2-2; 7 positions agree with TRBD1. V shed 6 bases, J shed 2 bases, and the junction held 6 bases outside the gene matches. The CDR3 is 15 residues long. Per germline, CDR1 KGHSH and CDR2 LQKENI. CDR3 nucleotides: TGTGCCAGCTCCCCTGGGACAGCCAACACCGGGGAGCTGTTTTTT. It yields the protein CASSPGTANTGELFF.

V is TRBV4-2 and J is TRBJ2-7; D is possibly TRBD1 (5 bases). The germline V gene has CDR1 LGHNA and CDR2 YNFKEQ. CDR3 length: 15 residues. Trimming removed 0 bases from V and 2 bases from J, with 11 bases in between. CDR3 loop: CASSQDLLGAYEQYF. The CDR3 region has the DNA TGTGCCAGCAGCCAAGATCTCTTAGGGGCCTACGAGCAGTACTTC.